This is a list of T cell receptor beta chains from one sample in a study of radiotherapy plus CTLA-4 blockade in lung cancer. Using immunoSEQ multiplex PCR, the repertoire was profiled, and TCRdb retains in-frame clones only, with some absent. The sample consists of tens of thousands of clones, approximately 79% of them appearing once. The material was peripheral blood, obtained from a patient treated with radiotherapy plus ipilimumab. These receptors all come from a human donor with non-small cell lung cancer who had stable disease on radiotherapy plus ipilimumab. Each CDR3 is given with its conserved first and last residue. Fields, in order: D gene, V gene, J gene, clone size, CDR3 protein, CDR3 DNA. D genes are given only for firm matches. Size values are once, few and many counts, or a class for expanded clones, and some rows have none.

D: TRBD1; V: TRBV2; J: TRBJ1-5; size: .; CDR3: CASSRDRVQLDQPQHF; DNA: TGTGCCAGCAGCCGGGACAGGGTTCAATTAGATCAGCCCCAGCATTTT
D: .; V: TRBV18; J: TRBJ1-1; size: once; CDR3: CASSPVTAEAFF; DNA: TGTGCCAGCTCACCTGTGACGGCTGAAGCTTTCTTT
D: .; V: TRBV27; J: TRBJ2-2; size: .; CDR3: CASSNPGWRNTGELFF; DNA: TGTGCCAGCAGTAACCCGGGGTGGAGGAACACCGGGGAGCTGTTTTTT
D: .; V: TRBV19; J: TRBJ1-5; size: .; CDR3: CASRGPAIHQPQHF; DNA: TGTGCCAGTAGGGGGCCAGCCATCCATCAGCCCCAGCATTTT
D: TRBD2; V: TRBV5-1; J: TRBJ2-3; size: .; CDR3: CASSLGTSGFTDTQYF; DNA: TGCGCCAGCAGCTTGGGGACTAGCGGATTCACAGATACGCAGTATTTT
D: .; V: TRBV6-1; J: TRBJ1-1; size: .; CDR3: CASSDQGFTEAFF; DNA: TGTGCCAGCAGTGATCAGGGGTTCACTGAAGCTTTCTTT
D: TRBD1; V: TRBV6-5; J: TRBJ2-5; size: .; CDR3: CASRRGTAQETQYF; DNA: TGTGCCAGCAGACGTGGGACAGCCCAAGAGACCCAGTACTTC
D: .; V: TRBV2; J: TRBJ1-1; size: .; CDR3: CASSESSQTDTEAFF; DNA: TGTGCCAGCAGTGAAAGTAGTCAGACGGACACTGAAGCTTTCTTT
D: TRBD2; V: TRBV11-3; J: TRBJ2-2; size: .; CDR3: CASSFHTSGGPPGELFF; DNA: TGTGCCAGCAGCTTCCATACTAGCGGGGGGCCCCCCGGGGAGCTGTTTTTT
D: TRBD1; V: TRBV19; J: TRBJ2-1; size: .; CDR3: CASSPTGASTYNEQFF; DNA: TGTGCCAGTAGTCCGACAGGGGCGTCGACCTACAATGAGCAGTTCTTC
D: .; V: TRBV11-2; J: TRBJ2-5; size: .; CDR3: CASSLGATQWPSQETQYF; DNA: TGTGCCAGCAGCCTGGGGGCCACACAGTGGCCATCCCAAGAGACCCAGTACTTC
D: .; V: TRBV5-6; J: TRBJ2-5; size: .; CDR3: CASSLGTVQETQYF; DNA: TGTGCCAGCAGCTTAGGGACGGTACAAGAGACCCAGTACTTC
D: TRBD1; V: TRBV2; J: TRBJ1-5; size: .; CDR3: CASSAGGQGLNQPQHF; DNA: TGTGCCAGCAGTGCCGGCGGACAGGGACTAAATCAGCCCCAGCATTTT
D: TRBD2; V: TRBV4-3; J: TRBJ2-3; size: .; CDR3: CASSHGALAGGTDTQYF; DNA: TGCGCCAGCAGCCACGGCGCACTAGCGGGGGGAACAGATACGCAGTATTTT
D: .; V: TRBV5-4; J: TRBJ1-2; size: .; CDR3: CASSSRDTRGGYTF; DNA: TGTGCCAGCAGCTCCCGGGACACCCGAGGGGGCTACACCTTC
D: .; V: TRBV6-5; J: TRBJ1-1; size: .; CDR3: CASSWAVMGGNTEAFF; DNA: TGTGCCAGCAGTTGGGCGGTAATGGGGGGGAACACTGAAGCTTTCTTT
D: .; V: TRBV18; J: TRBJ1-1; size: .; CDR3: CASSPRQGGGEAFF; DNA: TGTGCCAGCTCACCACGTCAGGGCGGAGGTGAAGCTTTCTTT
D: .; V: TRBV18; J: TRBJ1-5; size: .; CDR3: CASSPRQGNNQPQHF; DNA: TGTGCCAGCTCACCAAGGCAGGGAAACAATCAGCCCCAGCATTTT
D: .; V: TRBV7-2; J: TRBJ1-5; size: .; CDR3: CASSLEADSNQPQHF; DNA: TGTGCCAGCAGCTTAGAGGCTGATAGCAATCAGCCCCAGCATTTT
D: .; V: TRBV6-5; J: TRBJ2-2; size: .; CDR3: CASSTLITNTGELFF; DNA: TGTGCCAGCAGTACCCTCATCACGAACACCGGGGAGCTGTTTTTT
D: .; V: TRBV25-1; J: TRBJ1-4; size: .; CDR3: CASSSRGSEKLFF; DNA: TGTGCCAGCAGTAGTCGAGGATCTGAAAAACTGTTTTTT
D: TRBD1; V: TRBV7-2; J: TRBJ2-7; size: .; CDR3: CASRLTGTGTHEQYF; DNA: TGTGCCAGCAGGTTAACCGGGACAGGGACCCACGAGCAGTACTTC
D: TRBD2; V: TRBV5-1; J: TRBJ2-3; size: .; CDR3: CASSLSSGGAGGTDTQYF; DNA: TGCGCCAGCAGCTTGTCTAGCGGGGGGGCCGGTGGGACAGATACGCAGTATTTT
D: .; V: TRBV11-2; J: TRBJ2-2; size: .; CDR3: CASRTNQGHTGELFF; DNA: TGTGCCAGCAGAACCAATCAGGGGCACACCGGGGAGCTGTTTTTT
D: .; V: TRBV19; J: TRBJ2-3; size: .; CDR3: CASSIAEVRTDTQYF; DNA: TGTGCCAGTAGTATAGCGGAGGTTCGCACAGATACGCAGTATTTT
D: TRBD1; V: TRBV6-1; J: TRBJ2-1; size: .; CDR3: CASSEDRGTYNEQFF; DNA: TGTGCCAGCAGTGAAGACAGGGGCACCTACAATGAGCAGTTCTTC
D: .; V: TRBV25-1; J: TRBJ1-6; size: once; CDR3: CASSGGVPLSPLHF; DNA: TGTGCCAGCAGTGGGGGGGTACCCCTTTCACCCCTCCACTTT
D: TRBD1; V: TRBV10-3; J: TRBJ2-2; size: .; CDR3: CAISPSGTGGATGELFF; DNA: TGTGCCATCAGTCCGTCCGGGACAGGGGGCGCGACCGGGGAGCTGTTTTTT
D: .; V: TRBV4-1; J: TRBJ2-6; size: .; CDR3: CASSQRGWITGANVLTF; DNA: TGCGCCAGCAGCCAAAGGGGTTGGATTACCGGGGCCAACGTCCTGACTTTC
D: .; V: TRBV4-3; J: TRBJ2-7; size: .; CDR3: CASSQDRVAIAEQYF; DNA: TGCGCCAGCAGCCAAGATCGAGTGGCAATCGCTGAGCAGTACTTC
D: .; V: TRBV6-5; J: TRBJ1-6; size: .; CDR3: CASSYGGRYNSPLHF; DNA: TGTGCCAGCAGTTACGGTGGACGGTATAATTCACCCCTCCACTTT
D: TRBD1; V: TRBV11-2; J: TRBJ1-2; size: .; CDR3: CASSLLDRVRQGYTF; DNA: TGTGCCAGCAGCTTACTCGACAGGGTTCGGCAGGGCTACACCTTC
D: TRBD1; V: TRBV6-5; J: TRBJ1-5; size: .; CDR3: CASTGQGINQPQHF; DNA: TGTGCCAGCACGGGACAGGGAATCAATCAGCCCCAGCATTTT
D: .; V: TRBV6-1; J: TRBJ2-1; size: few; CDR3: CASSPGQLYEQFF; DNA: TGTGCCAGCAGCCCTGGACAGCTTTATGAGCAGTTCTTC
D: .; V: TRBV4-1; J: TRBJ1-2; size: .; CDR3: CASSQGGGREIYGYTF; DNA: TGCGCCAGCAGCCAAGGAGGCGGGCGAGAAATCTATGGCTACACCTTC
D: .; V: TRBV10-1; J: TRBJ2-2; size: once; CDR3: CASSAPGAATGELFF; DNA: TGCGCCAGCAGTGCGCCGGGGGCTGCCACCGGGGAGCTGTTTTTT
D: TRBD2; V: TRBV7-9; J: TRBJ2-7; size: .; CDR3: CASSSPAGVYEQYF; DNA: TGTGCCAGCAGTTCACCAGCGGGGGTCTACGAGCAGTACTTC
D: TRBD1; V: TRBV10-3; J: TRBJ2-3; size: few; CDR3: CAIGDRPTDTQYF; DNA: TGTGCCATCGGGGACAGGCCCACAGATACGCAGTATTTT
D: .; V: TRBV30; J: TRBJ2-7; size: medium-sized; CDR3: CAWSVTTAQYF; DNA: TGTGCCTGGAGTGTTACGACAGCGCAGTACTTC
D: .; V: TRBV13; J: TRBJ1-5; size: .; CDR3: CASSVAISNQPQHF; DNA: TGTGCCAGCAGTGTGGCTATTAGCAATCAGCCCCAGCATTTT
D: .; V: TRBV18; J: TRBJ1-4; size: .; CDR3: CASSPRVHGATNEKLFF; DNA: TGTGCCAGCTCACCACGGGTCCACGGCGCAACTAATGAAAAACTGTTTTTT
D: TRBD1; V: TRBV27; J: TRBJ1-2; size: .; CDR3: CASSWGQGSYGYTF; DNA: TGTGCCAGCAGTTGGGGACAGGGGTCTTATGGCTACACCTTC
D: .; V: TRBV7-3; J: TRBJ2-5; size: .; CDR3: CASSSGLQETQYF; DNA: TGTGCCAGCAGCTCGGGGTTGCAAGAGACCCAGTACTTC
D: .; V: TRBV29-1; J: TRBJ1-2; size: .; CDR3: CSVEDLRVGYTF; DNA: TGCAGCGTTGAAGATCTAAGGGTAGGCTACACCTTC
D: .; V: TRBV11-3; J: TRBJ2-3; size: .; CDR3: CASSLIDSRGTDTQYF; DNA: TGTGCCAGCAGCTTAATTGACTCGAGGGGCACAGATACGCAGTATTTT
D: .; V: TRBV5-6; J: TRBJ1-6; size: .; CDR3: CASSLVTRDSPLHF; DNA: TGTGCCAGCAGCTTGGTGACGAGAGACTCACCCCTCCACTTT
D: .; V: TRBV4-1; J: TRBJ1-2; size: .; CDR3: CASSQDTTLNYGYTF; DNA: TGCGCCAGCAGCCAAGACACCACACTGAACTATGGCTACACCTTC
D: .; V: TRBV19; J: TRBJ2-1; size: .; CDR3: CASSTGTVNNEQFF; DNA: TGTGCCAGTAGTACCGGGACGGTTAACAATGAGCAGTTCTTC
D: TRBD1; V: TRBV29-1; J: TRBJ1-1; size: .; CDR3: CSVERGRGMAEAFF; DNA: TGCAGCGTTGAAAGGGGCAGGGGGATGGCTGAAGCTTTCTTT
D: .; V: TRBV28; J: TRBJ1-1; size: .; CDR3: CASSPGLSLAFF; DNA: TGTGCCAGCAGTCCGGGGTTATCATTGGCTTTCTTT
D: TRBD2; V: TRBV14; J: TRBJ2-3; size: .; CDR3: CASSPSGGANTQYF; DNA: TGTGCCAGCAGCCCTAGCGGGGGGGCAAATACGCAGTATTTT